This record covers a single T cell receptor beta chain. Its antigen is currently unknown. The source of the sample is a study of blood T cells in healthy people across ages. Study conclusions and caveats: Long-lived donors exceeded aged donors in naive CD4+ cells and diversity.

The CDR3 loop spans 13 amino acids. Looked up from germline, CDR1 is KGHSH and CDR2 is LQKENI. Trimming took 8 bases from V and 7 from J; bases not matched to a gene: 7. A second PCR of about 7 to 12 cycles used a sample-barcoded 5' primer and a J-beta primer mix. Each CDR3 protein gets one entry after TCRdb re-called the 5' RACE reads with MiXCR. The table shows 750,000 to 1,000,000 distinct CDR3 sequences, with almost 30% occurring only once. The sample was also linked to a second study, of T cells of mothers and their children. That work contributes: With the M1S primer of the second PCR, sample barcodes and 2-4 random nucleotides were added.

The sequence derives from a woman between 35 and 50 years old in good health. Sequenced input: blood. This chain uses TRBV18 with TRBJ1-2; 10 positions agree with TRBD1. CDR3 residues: CASTPGQGPGYTF. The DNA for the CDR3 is TGTGCCAGCACTCCGGGACAGGGGCCTGGCTACACCTTC.